Listed below are T cell receptor beta chains from one sample, sequenced in a study of blood T cell repertoires in COVID-19. Sequencing used immunoSEQ multiplex PCR; TCRdb keeps in-frame clones, though not all of them. The sample carries fewer than 250,000 clones, 86% recorded once. The specimen sequenced was PBMCs or T cells enriched from blood (not recorded which). All receptors derive from a woman aged 50 to 60 who had recovered from COVID-19. Both conserved end residues are part of each CDR3. The D gene is left open where the match is weak. Only part of the rows carry a size: once, few, many, or a class if the clone is expanded.

TRBJ2-1 | TRBV6-5 | - | TRBD1 | TGTGCCAGCACCGCCCCCGGGACAGGGAGTAATGAGCAGTTCTTC | CASTAPGTGSNEQFF
TRBJ2-1 | TRBV11-2 | - | - | TGTGCCAGCAGCTTAGACAGGAATGAGCAGTTCTTC | CASSLDRNEQFF
TRBJ2-3 | TRBV5-4 | - | TRBD2 | TGTGCCAGCAGCATCCCCGGGACTAGTAATTCAGATACGCAGTATTTT | CASSIPGTSNSDTQYF
TRBJ2-1 | TRBV9 | - | TRBD2 | TGTGCCAGCAGCGATCGACTAGCGGGAGTCAATGAGCAGTTCTTC | CASSDRLAGVNEQFF
TRBJ1-6 | TRBV7-9 | - | TRBD1 | TGTGCCAGCAGCTTAGGACTACGGACAGGGGGAGATAGTTCACCCCTCCACTTT | CASSLGLRTGGDSSPLHF
TRBJ1-2 | TRBV9 | - | - | TGTGCCAGCAGCCCAGGGTCCTATGGCTACACCTTC | CASSPGSYGYTF
TRBJ1-2 | TRBV19 | - | - | TGTGCCAGTAGTATAGGGACAGACTATGGCTACACCTTC | CASSIGTDYGYTF
TRBJ2-1 | TRBV13 | - | - | TGTGCCAGCAGCTTGGAAAGGACACTCAATGAGCAGTTCTTC | CASSLERTLNEQFF
TRBJ2-1 | TRBV20-1 | - | TRBD2 | TGCAGTGCGAGTAGAGGGACTAGCGGGAGTAATGAGCAGTTCTTC | CSASRGTSGSNEQFF
TRBJ1-6 | TRBV5-1 | - | TRBD1 | TGCGCCAGCAGCCCCGACAGGGTGGATTCACCCCTCCACTTT | CASSPDRVDSPLHF
TRBJ2-5 | TRBV7-9 | - | TRBD1 | TGTGCCAGCAGCCCCGGACAGGGGGCGGTTACAGAGACCCAGTACTTC | CASSPGQGAVTETQYF
TRBJ2-3 | TRBV7-2 | - | - | TGTGCCAGCAGTCCTGAGGGATTTAACACAGATACGCAGTATTTT | CASSPEGFNTDTQYF
TRBJ1-5 | TRBV30 | - | - | TGTGCCTGGAGTTCGGTAGGGGTAAGGAATCAGCCCCAGCATTTT | CAWSSVGVRNQPQHF
TRBJ1-1 | TRBV6-5 | - | - | TGTGCCAGCAGCCGAGGAGAATTCACTGAAGCTTTCTTT | CASSRGEFTEAFF
TRBJ2-2 | TRBV9 | - | TRBD1 | TGTGCCAGCGAGAGGACAGGGGGCGTTGCCGGGGAGCTGTTTTTT | CASERTGGVAGELFF
TRBJ1-1 | TRBV29-1 | - | - | TGCAGCGCAACAGGGATTATGAACACTGAAGCTTTCTTT | CSATGIMNTEAFF
TRBJ2-1 | TRBV11-1 | - | TRBD2 | TGTGCCAGCAGCTTAAGCGGGACCACCTACAATGAGCAGTTCTTC | CASSLSGTTYNEQFF
TRBJ2-5 | TRBV11-1 | once | - | TGTGCCAGCAGCTTAGGACAACTCCAAGAGACCCAGTACTTC | CASSLGQLQETQYF
TRBJ1-2 | TRBV11-2 | - | - | TGTGCCAGCAGCTTCGGGGGAACTAACTATGGCTACACCTTC | CASSFGGTNYGYTF
TRBJ2-7 | TRBV5-4 | many | TRBD2 | TGTGCCAGCAGCCATGCTAGCGGGGGGGAATACGAGCAGTACTTC | CASSHASGGEYEQYF
TRBJ2-1 | TRBV11-3 | - | - | TGTGCCAGCAGCCCCCCCTGGGATCGGGGAAGCTCCTACAATGAGCAGTTCTTC | CASSPPWDRGSSYNEQFF